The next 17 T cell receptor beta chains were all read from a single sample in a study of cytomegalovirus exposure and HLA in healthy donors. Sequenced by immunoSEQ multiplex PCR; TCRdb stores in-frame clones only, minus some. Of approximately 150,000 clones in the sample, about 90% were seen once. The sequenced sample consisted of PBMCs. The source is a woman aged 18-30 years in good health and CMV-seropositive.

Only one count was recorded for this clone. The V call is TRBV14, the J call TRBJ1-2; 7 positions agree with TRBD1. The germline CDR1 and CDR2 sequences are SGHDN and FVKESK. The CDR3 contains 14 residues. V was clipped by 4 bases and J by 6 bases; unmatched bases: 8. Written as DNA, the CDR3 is TGTGCCAGCAGCCGGACAGGCCTCAGGGATGGCTACACCTTC. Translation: CASSRTGLRDGYTF.

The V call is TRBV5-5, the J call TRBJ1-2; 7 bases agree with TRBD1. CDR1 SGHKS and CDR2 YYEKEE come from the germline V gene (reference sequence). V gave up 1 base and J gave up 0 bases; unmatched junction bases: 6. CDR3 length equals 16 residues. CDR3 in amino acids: CASSLIGTASNYGYTF. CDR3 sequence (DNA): TGTGCCAGCAGCTTGATCGGGACAGCTTCTAACTATGGCTACACCTTC.

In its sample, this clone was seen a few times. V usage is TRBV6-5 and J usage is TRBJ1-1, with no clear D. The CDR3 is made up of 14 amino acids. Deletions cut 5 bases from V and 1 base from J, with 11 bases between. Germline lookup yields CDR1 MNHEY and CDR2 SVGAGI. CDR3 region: CASSRGGENTEAFF. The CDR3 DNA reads TGTGCCAGCAGTAGAGGAGGTGAGAACACTGAAGCTTTCTTT.

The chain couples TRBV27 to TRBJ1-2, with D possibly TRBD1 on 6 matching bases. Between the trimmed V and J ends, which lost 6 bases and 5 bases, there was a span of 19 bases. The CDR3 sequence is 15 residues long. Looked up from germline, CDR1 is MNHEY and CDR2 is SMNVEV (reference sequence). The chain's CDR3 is CASRAGTPQPYGYTF. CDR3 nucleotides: TGTGCCAGCAGGGCAGGGACACCGCAGCCTTATGGCTACACCTTC.

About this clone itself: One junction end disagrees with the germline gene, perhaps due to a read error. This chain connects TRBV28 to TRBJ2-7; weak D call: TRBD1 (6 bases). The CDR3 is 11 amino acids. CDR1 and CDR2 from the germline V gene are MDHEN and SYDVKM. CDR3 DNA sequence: TGTGCCAGCAGTCGGACAGCTACGACAGCTTTC. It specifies CASSRTATTAF.

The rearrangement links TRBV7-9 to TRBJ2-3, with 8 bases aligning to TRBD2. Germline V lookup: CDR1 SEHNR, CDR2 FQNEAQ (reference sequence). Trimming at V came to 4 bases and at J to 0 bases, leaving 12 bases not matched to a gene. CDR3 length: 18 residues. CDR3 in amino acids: CASSSYSGVLSSTDTQYF. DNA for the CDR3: TGTGCCAGCAGCTCCTATAGCGGGGTGCTCTCTAGCACAGATACGCAGTATTTT.

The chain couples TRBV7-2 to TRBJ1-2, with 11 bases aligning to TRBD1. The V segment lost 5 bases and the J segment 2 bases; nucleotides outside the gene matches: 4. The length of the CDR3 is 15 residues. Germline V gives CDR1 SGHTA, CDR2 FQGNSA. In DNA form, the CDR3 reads TGTGCCAGCAGCCTCGGACAGGGGGCGAACTATGGCTACACCTTC. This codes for CASSLGQGANYGYTF.

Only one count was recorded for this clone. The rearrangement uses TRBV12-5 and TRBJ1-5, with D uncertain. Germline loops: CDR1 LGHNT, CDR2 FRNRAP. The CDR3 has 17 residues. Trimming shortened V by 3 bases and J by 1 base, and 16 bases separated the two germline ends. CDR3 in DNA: TGTGCTAGTGGTTTCGACACGCTATACAAGAGCAATCAGCCCCAGCATTTT. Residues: CASGFDTLYKSNQPQHF.

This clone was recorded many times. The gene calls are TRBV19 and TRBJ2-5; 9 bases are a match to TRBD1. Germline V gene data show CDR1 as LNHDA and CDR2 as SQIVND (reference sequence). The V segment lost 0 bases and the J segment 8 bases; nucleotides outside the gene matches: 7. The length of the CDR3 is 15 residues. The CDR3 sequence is CASSIDSGTGLTQYF. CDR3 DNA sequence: TGTGCCAGTAGTATAGATTCCGGGACAGGGCTTACCCAGTACTTC. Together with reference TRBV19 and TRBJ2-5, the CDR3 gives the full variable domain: DGGITQSPKYLFRKEGQNVTLSCEQNLNHDAMYWYRQDPGQGLRLIYYSQIVNDFQKGDIAEGYSVSREKKESFPLTVTSAQKNPTAFYLCASSIDSGTGLTQYFGPGTRLLVL.

CDR3 bases: TGTGCCAGCAGTGAAGGTGAGACAGCTGAAGCTTTCTTT. Amino acid sequence: CASSEGETAEAFF. The J gene is TRBJ1-1, the V gene TRBV6-1; TRBD1 might be the D (5 bases). Germline V gene lookup returns CDR1 MNHNS and CDR2 SASEGT. V dropped 1 base and J dropped 6 bases, with 9 bases sitting between them. CDR3 length: 13 amino acids.

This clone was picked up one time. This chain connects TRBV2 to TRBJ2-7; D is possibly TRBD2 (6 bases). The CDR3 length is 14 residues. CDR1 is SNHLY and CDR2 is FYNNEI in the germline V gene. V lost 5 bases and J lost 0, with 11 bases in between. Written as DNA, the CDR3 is TGTGCCAGCAGTCCCCGTAGCGGCTCCTACGAGCAGTACTTC. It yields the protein CASSPRSGSYEQYF.

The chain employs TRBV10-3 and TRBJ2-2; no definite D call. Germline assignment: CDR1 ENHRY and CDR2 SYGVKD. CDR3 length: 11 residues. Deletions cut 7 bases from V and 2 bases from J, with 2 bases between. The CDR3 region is CAITNTGELFF. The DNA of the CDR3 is TGTGCCATCACTAACACCGGGGAGCTGTTTTTT.

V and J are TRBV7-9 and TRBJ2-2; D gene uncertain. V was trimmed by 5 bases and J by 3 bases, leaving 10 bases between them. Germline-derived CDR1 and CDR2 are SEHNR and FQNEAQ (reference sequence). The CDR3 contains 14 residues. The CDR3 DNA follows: TGTGCCAGCAGCGCCGACGGGTACACCGGGGAGCTGTTTTTT. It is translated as CASSADGYTGELFF.

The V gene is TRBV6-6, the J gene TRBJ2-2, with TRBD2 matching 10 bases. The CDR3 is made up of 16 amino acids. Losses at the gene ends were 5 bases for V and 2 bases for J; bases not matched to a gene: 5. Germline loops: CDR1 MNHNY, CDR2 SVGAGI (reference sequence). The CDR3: CASSPQRGGNTGELFF. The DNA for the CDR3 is TGTGCCAGCAGTCCTCAGCGGGGGGGCAACACCGGGGAGCTGTTTTTT.

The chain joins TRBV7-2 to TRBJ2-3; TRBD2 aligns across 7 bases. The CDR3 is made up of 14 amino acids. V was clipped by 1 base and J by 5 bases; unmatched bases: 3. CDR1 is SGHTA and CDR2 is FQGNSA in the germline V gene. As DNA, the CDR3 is TGTGCCAGCAGCTTAGTGTCTAGCGGAGATACGCAGTATTTT. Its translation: CASSLVSSGDTQYF.

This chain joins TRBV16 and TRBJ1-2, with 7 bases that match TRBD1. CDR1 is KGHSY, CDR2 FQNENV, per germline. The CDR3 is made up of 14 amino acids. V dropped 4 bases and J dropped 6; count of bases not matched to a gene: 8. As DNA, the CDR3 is TGTGCCAGCAGCCTTCAGGGGGTTAGGAATGGCTACACCTTC. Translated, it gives CASSLQGVRNGYTF.

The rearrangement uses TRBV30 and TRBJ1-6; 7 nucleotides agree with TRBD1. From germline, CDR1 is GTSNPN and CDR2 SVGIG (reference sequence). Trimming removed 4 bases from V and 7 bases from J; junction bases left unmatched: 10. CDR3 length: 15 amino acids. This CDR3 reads CAWTLTGAVNSPLHF. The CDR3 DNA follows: TGTGCCTGGACACTTACAGGGGCTGTAAATTCACCCCTCCACTTT.